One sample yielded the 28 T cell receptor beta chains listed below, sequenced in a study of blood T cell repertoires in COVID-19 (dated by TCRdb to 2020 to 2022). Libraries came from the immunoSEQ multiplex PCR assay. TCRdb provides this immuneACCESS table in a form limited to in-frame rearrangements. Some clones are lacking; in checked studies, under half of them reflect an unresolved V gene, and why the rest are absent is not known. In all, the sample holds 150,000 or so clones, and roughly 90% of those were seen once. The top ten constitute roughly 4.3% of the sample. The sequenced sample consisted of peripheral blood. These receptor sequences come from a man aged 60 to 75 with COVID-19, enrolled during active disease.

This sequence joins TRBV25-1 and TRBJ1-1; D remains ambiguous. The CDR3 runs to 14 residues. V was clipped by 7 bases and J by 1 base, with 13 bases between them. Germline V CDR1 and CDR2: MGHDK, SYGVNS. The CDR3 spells CASKALDKNTEAFF. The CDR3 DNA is TGTGCCAGCAAAGCCCTCGACAAGAACACTGAAGCTTTCTTT.

CDR3 DNA: TGTGCCAGCAGTTTATCGTCAGACTACGAGCAGTACTTC. It specifies CASSLSSDYEQYF. V usage is TRBV27 and J usage is TRBJ2-7; D not resolved. CDR3 size: 13 residues. V was cut by 0 bases and J by 3 bases, with 6 bases left in between. CDR1 is MNHEY and CDR2 is SMNVEV in the germline V gene (reference sequence).

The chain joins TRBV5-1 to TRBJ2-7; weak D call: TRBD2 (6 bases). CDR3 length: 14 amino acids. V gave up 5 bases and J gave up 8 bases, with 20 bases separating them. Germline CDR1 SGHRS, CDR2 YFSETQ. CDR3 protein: CASRASQEGIKQYF. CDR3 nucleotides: TGCGCCAGCAGAGCATCACAGGAGGGTATCAAGCAGTACTTC.

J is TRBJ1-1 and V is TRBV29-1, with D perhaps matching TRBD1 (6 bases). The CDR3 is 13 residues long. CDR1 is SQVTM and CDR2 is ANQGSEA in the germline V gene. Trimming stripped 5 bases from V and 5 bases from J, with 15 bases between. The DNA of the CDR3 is TGCAGCGTTCCCTTTGGGGGCGGGACTGAAGCTTTCTTT. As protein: CSVPFGGGTEAFF.

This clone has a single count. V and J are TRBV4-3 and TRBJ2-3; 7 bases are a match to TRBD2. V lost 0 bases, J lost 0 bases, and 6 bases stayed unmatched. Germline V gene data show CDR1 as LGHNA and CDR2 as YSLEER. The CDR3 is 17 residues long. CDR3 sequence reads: CASSQERGSGSTDTQYF. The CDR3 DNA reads TGCGCCAGCAGCCAAGAGAGAGGTAGCGGGAGCACAGATACGCAGTATTTT.

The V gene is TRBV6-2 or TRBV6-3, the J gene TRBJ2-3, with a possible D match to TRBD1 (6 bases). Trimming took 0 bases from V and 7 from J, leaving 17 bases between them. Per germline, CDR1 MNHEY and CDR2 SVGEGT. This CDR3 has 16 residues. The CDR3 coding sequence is TGTGCCAGCAGTTACTCCGGGACAATAACCCCAAATACGCAGTATTTT. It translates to CASSYSGTITPNTQYF.

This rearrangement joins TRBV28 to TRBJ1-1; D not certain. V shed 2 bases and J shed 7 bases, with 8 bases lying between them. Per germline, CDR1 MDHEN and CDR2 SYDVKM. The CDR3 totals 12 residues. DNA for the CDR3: TGTGCCAGCAGTTTACCCCAGGTTGAAGCTTTCTTT. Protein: CASSLPQVEAFF. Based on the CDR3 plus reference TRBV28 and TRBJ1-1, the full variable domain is DVKVTQSSRYLVKRTGEKVFLECVQDMDHENMFWYRQDPGLGLRLIYFSYDVKMKEKGDIPEGYSVSREKKERFSLILESASTNQTSMYLCASSLPQVEAFFGQGTRLTVV.

The CDR3 region is CASSLARRRGIRSYEQYF. The DNA for the CDR3 is TGTGCCAGCAGCTTAGCGCGGCGCCGAGGGATTAGGTCCTACGAGCAGTACTTC. The rearrangement uses TRBV7-9 and TRBJ2-7; perhaps TRBD2 as D (5 bases). The V gene's germline CDR1 is SEHNR and CDR2 FQNEAQ (reference sequence). The CDR3 sequence is 18 residues long. Trimming took off 0 bases at V and 1 base at J, with 19 bases between the two ends. The full variable domain, in which reference TRBV7-9 and TRBJ2-7 provide the parts outside the CDR3, is DTGVSQNPRHKITKRGQNVTFRCDPISEHNRLYWYRQTLGQGPEFLTYFQNEAQLEKSRLLSDRFSAERPKGSFSTLEIQRTEQGDSAMYLCASSLARRRGIRSYEQYFGPGTRLTVT.

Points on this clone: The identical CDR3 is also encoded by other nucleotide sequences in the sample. DNA for the CDR3: TGTGCCAGCAGAAGACAGGGGGCCGATCAGCCCCAGCATTTT. This encodes CASRRQGADQPQHF. The chain combines TRBV6-5 with TRBJ1-5; 10 bases agree with TRBD1. Germline V gene sequence: CDR1 MNHEY, CDR2 SVGAGI. V lost 6 bases to trimming and J lost 5 bases; unmatched junction nucleotides: 4. The CDR3 runs 14 residues.

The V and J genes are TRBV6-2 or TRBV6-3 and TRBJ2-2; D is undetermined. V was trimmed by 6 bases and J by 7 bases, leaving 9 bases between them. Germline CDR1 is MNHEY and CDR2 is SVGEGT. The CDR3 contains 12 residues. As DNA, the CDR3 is TGTGCCAGCAGCTTACTACGCGGGGAGCTGTTTTTT. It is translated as CASSLLRGELFF.

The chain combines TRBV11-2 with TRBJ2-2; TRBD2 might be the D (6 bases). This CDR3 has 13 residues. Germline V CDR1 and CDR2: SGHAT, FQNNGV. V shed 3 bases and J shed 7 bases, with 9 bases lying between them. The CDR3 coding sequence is TGTGCCAGCAGCTTGCAGCGGGTCGGGGAGCTGTTTTTT. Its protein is CASSLQRVGELFF.

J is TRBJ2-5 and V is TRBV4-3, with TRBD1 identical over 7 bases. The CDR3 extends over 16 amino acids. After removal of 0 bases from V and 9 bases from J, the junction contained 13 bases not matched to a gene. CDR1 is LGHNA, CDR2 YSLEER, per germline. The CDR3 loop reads CASSQDRDSRRVAQYF. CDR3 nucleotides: TGCGCCAGCAGCCAAGACCGGGACAGTCGTCGGGTGGCCCAGTACTTC.

The CDR3 DNA sequence: TGTGCCAGTAGTACGGGAAGGATGGGGGGGCACCATAACTATGGCTACACCTTC. Translating gives CASSTGRMGGHHNYGYTF. V and J are TRBV19 and TRBJ1-2; D is perhaps TRBD1 (6 bases). V lost 4 bases to trimming and J lost 1 base, with 22 bases between them. The CDR3 is 18 residues long. In germline, CDR1 is LNHDA, CDR2 SQIVND (reference sequence).

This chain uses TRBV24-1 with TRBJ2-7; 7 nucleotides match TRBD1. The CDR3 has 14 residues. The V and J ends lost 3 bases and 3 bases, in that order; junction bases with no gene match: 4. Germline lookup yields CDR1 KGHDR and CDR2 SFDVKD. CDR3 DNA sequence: TGTGCCACCAGTGATCGGGACAGCTACTACGAGCAGTACTTC. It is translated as CATSDRDSYYEQYF.

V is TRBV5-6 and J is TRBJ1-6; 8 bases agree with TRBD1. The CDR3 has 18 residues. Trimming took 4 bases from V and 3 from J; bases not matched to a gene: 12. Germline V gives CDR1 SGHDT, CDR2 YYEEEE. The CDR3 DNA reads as TGTGCCAGCAGCCCACGACCCGGACAGGGAAGCTATAATTCACCCCTCCACTTT. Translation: CASSPRPGQGSYNSPLHF.

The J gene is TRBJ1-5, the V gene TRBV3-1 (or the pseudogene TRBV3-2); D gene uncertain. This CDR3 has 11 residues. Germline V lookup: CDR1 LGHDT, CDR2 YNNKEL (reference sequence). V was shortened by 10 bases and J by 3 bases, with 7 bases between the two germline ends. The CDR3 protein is CATLYNQPQHF. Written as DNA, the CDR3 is TGTGCCACCTTGTACAATCAGCCCCAGCATTTT.

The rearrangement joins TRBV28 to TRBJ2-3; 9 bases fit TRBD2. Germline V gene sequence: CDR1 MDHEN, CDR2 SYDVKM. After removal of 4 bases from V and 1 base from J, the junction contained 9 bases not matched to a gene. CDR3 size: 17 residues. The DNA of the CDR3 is TGTGCCAGCAGTTCACCGGGACTAGCAGGCGGCACAGATACGCAGTATTTT. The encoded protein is CASSSPGLAGGTDTQYF.

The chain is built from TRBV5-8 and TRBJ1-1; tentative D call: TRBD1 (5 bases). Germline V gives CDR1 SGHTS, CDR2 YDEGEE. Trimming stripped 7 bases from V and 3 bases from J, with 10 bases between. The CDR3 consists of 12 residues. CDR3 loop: CASGQPDTEAFF. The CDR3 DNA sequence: TGTGCCAGCGGACAACCGGACACTGAAGCTTTCTTT.

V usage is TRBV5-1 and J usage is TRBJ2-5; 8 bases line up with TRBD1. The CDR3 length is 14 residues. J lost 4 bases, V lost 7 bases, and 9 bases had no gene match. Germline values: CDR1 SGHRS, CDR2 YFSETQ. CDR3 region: CASFDTGGSETQYF. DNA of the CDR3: TGCGCCAGCTTTGATACAGGGGGTTCAGAGACCCAGTACTTC.

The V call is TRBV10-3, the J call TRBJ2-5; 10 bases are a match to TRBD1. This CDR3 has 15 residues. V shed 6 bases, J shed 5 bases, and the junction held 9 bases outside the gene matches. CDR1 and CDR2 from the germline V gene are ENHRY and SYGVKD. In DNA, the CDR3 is TGTGCCATCAGCGGGACAGGGGCTGACCGGGAGACCCAGTACTTC. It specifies CAISGTGADRETQYF.

CDR3 DNA sequence: TGTGCCTGGAGGGGGGACTTGAACACTGAAGCTTTCTTT. Residues: CAWRGDLNTEAFF. The chain has TRBV30 and TRBJ1-1, with D perhaps TRBD1 (5 bases). This CDR3 contains 13 residues. Germline V gene lookup returns CDR1 GTSNPN and CDR2 SVGIG (reference sequence). Trimming cost V 3 bases and J 0 bases, with 8 bases left between them.

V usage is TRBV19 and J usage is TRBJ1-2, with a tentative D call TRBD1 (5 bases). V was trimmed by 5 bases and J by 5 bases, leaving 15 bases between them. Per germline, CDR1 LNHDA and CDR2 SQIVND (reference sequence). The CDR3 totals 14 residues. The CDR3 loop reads CASSDQGEGYGYTF. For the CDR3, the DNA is TGTGCCAGTAGTGACCAGGGTGAAGGGTATGGCTACACCTTC.

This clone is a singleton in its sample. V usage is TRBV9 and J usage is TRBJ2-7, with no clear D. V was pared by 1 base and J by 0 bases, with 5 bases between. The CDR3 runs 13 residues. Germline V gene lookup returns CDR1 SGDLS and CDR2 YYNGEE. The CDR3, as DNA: TGTGCCAGCAGCGTAACTAACTCCTACGAGCAGTACTTC. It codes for CASSVTNSYEQYF.

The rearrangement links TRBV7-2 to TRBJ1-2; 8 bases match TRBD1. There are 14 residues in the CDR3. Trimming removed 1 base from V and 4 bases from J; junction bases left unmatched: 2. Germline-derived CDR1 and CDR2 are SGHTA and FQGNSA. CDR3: CASSLVGTGYGYTF. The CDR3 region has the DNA TGTGCCAGCAGCTTAGTGGGGACAGGCTATGGCTACACCTTC.

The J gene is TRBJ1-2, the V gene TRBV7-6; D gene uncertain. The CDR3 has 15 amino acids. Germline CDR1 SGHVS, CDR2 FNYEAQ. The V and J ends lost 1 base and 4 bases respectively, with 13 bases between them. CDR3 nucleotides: TGTGCCAGCAGCTTAGGCCCAAAAGGGAGCTATGGCTACACCTTC. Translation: CASSLGPKGSYGYTF.

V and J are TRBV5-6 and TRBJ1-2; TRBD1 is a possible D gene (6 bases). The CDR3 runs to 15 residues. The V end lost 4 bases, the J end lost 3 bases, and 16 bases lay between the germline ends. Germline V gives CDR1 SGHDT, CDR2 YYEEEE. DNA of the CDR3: TGTGCCAGCAGCCTAGAAACAGGGACGGACTATGGCTACACCTTC. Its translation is CASSLETGTDYGYTF. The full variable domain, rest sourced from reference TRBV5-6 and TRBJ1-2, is DAGVTQSPTHLIKTRGQQVTLRCSPKSGHDTVSWYQQALGQGPQFIFQYYEEEERQRGNFPDRFSGHQFPNYSSELNVNALLLGDSALYLCASSLETGTDYGYTFGSGTRLTVV.

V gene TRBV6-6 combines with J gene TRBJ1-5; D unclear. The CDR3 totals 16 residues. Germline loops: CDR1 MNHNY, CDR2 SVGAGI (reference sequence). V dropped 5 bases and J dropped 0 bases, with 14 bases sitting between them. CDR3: CASSPPLQNSNQPQHF. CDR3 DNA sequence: TGTGCCAGCAGTCCCCCCCTACAGAATAGCAATCAGCCCCAGCATTTT.

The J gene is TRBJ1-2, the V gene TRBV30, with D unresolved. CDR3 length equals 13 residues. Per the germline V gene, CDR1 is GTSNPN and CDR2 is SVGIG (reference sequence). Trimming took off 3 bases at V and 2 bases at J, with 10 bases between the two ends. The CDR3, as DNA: TGTGCCTGGAGACAGATTTCCAACTATGGCTACACCTTC. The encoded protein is CAWRQISNYGYTF.